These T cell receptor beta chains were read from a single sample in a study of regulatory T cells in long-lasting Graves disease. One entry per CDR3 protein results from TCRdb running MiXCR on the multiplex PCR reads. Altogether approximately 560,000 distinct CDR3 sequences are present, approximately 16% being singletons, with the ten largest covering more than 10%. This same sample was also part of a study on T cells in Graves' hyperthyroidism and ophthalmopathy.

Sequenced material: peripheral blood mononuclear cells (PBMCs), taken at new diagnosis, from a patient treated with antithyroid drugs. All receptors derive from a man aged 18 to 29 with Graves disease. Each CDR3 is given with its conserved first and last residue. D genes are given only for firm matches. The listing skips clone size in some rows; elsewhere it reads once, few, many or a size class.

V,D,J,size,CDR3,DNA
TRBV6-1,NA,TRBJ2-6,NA,CASKGAAGANVLTF,TGTGCCTCCAAAGGCGCAGCTGGGGCCAACGTCCTGACTTTC
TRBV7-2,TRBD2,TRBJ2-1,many,CASSHSRGGNNEQFF,TGTGCCAGCAGCCATTCCCGGGGGGGCAACAATGAGCAGTTCTTC
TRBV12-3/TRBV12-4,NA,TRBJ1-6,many,CASRPQPGLNSPLHF,TGTGCCAGCAGACCGCAGCCAGGGCTGAATTCACCCCTCCACTTT
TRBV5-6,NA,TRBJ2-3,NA,CASSSGPPNPADTQYF,TGTGCCAGCAGTTCGGGACCTCCAAACCCCGCAGATACGCAGTATTTT
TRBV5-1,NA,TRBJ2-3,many,CASSGAIVRTDTQYF,TGCGCCAGCAGCGGGGCCATAGTCCGCACAGATACGCAGTATTTT
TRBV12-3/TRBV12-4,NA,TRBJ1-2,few,CASSFFPYGPNYGYTF,TGTGCCAGCAGTTTTTTCCCGTACGGCCCTAACTATGGCTACACCTTC
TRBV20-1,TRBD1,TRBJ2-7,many,CSAREGQGAYEQYF,TGCAGTGCTAGGGAGGGACAGGGGGCCTACGAGCAGTACTTC
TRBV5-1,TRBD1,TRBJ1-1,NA,CASSRRTGQYTEAFF,TGCGCCAGCAGCCGACGGACAGGGCAATACACTGAAGCTTTCTTT
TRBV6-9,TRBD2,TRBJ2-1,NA,CASSSLGTSGSGDEQFF,TGTGCCAGCAGTTCCCTGGGGACTAGCGGGTCGGGCGATGAGCAGTTCTTC
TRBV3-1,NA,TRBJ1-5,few,CASSLGDVQPQHF,TGTGCCAGCAGCTTAGGTGACGTCCAGCCCCAGCATTTT
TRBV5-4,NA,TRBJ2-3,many,CASSTRHGTDTQYF,TGTGCCAGCAGCACAAGACACGGCACAGATACGCAGTATTTT
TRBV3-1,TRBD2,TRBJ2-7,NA,CASSQSPGLAGAAEQYF,TGTGCCAGCAGCCAATCGCCGGGACTAGCAGGAGCCGCCGAGCAGTACTTC
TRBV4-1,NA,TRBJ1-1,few,CASRLPEPNTEAFF,TGCGCCAGCAGGCTACCCGAACCAAACACTGAAGCTTTCTTT
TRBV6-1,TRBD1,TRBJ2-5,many,CASRSRQGSETQYF,TGTGCCAGCCGCTCCAGACAGGGGTCAGAGACCCAGTACTTC
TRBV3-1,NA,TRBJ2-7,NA,CASSQETQGPPPYEQYF,TGTGCCAGCAGCCAAGAGACGCAGGGGCCTCCCCCCTACGAGCAGTACTTC
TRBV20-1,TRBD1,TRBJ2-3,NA,CSARRQGVTDTQYF,TGCAGTGCTAGACGGCAGGGGGTCACAGATACGCAGTATTTT
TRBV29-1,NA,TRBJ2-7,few,CSVFGDSYEQYF,TGCAGCGTTTTCGGAGACTCCTACGAGCAGTACTTC
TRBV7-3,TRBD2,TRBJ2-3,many,CASSLGIGREGGTDTQYF,TGTGCCAGCAGCTTAGGGATCGGGAGGGAAGGCGGCACAGATACGCAGTATTTT
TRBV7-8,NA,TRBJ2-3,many,CASSRRGASTDTQYF,TGTGCCAGCAGCAGAAGAGGGGCTAGCACAGATACGCAGTATTTT
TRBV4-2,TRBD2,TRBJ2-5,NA,CASSQDPAGVRETQYF,TGTGCCAGCAGCCAAGACCCAGCGGGAGTCCGGGAGACCCAGTACTTC
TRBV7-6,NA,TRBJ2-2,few,CASSLAGRARGTGELFF,TGTGCCAGCAGCTTAGCGGGACGGGCCCGTGGCACCGGGGAGCTGTTTTTT
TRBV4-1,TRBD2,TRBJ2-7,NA,CASSPKREGYEQYF,TGCGCCAGCAGCCCTAAGCGGGAGGGTTACGAGCAGTACTTC
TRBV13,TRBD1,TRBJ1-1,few,CASSSPGQMNTEAFF,TGTGCCAGCAGCTCCCCGGGACAGATGAACACTGAAGCTTTCTTT
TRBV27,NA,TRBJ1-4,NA,CASKSGGGFDEKLFF,TGTGCCAGCAAAAGTGGGGGGGGCTTCGATGAAAAACTGTTTTTT
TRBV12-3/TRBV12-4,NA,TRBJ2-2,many,CASSLYGELFF,TGTGCCAGCAGCTTATACGGGGAGCTGTTTTTT
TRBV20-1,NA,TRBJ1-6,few,CSAKSVGLNPGHNSPLHF,TGCAGTGCTAAATCTGTTGGACTCAACCCCGGGCATAATTCACCCCTCCACTTT
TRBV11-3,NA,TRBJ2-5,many,CASSLGSGPQETQYF,TGTGCCAGCAGCTTGGGGTCGGGCCCCCAAGAGACCCAGTACTTC
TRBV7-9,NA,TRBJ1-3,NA,CASSSALGLRRNTIYF,TGTGCCAGCAGCTCGGCGTTGGGATTAAGAAGAAACACCATATATTTT
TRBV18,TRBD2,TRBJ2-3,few,CASSPTTSGTDTQYF,TGTGCCAGCTCACCCACGACTAGCGGCACAGATACGCAGTATTTT
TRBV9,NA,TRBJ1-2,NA,CASSVDTRGYYGYTF,TGTGCCAGCAGCGTAGACACCCGGGGCTACTATGGCTACACCTTC
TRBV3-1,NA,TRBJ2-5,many,CASSQVTETQYF,TGTGCCAGCAGCCAAGTCACGGAGACCCAGTACTTC
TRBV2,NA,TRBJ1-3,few,CARQAGSSSGNTIYF,TGTGCCAGGCAGGCAGGGAGCAGCTCTGGAAACACCATATATTTT
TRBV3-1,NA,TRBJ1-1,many,CASSQGRQASGAFF,TGTGCCAGCAGCCAAGGACGACAGGCCTCGGGGGCTTTCTTT
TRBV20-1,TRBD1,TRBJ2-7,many,CSARQPTGRVYEQYF,TGCAGTGCTAGACAACCGACAGGGCGTGTCTACGAGCAGTACTTC
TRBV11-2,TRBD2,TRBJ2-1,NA,CASSLDPGTSGGFF,TGTGCCAGCAGCTTAGATCCCGGGACTAGCGGGGGGTTCTTC
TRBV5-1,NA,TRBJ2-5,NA,CASSLGAGPETQYF,TGCGCCAGCAGCTTGGGGGCGGGACCAGAGACCCAGTACTTC
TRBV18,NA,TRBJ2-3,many,CASSPDSSPSTDTQYF,TGTGCCAGCTCACCAGACTCTAGCCCTAGCACAGATACGCAGTATTTT
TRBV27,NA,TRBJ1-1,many,CASSFQTGKAFF,TGTGCCAGCAGTTTCCAGACGGGAAAAGCTTTCTTT
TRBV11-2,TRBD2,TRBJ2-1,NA,CASRSGAGGFYNEQFF,TGTGCCTCACGAAGTGGTGCGGGGGGATTCTACAATGAGCAGTTCTTC
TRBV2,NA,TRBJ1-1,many,CASSGGMNTEAFF,TGCGCCAGCAGTGGGGGAATGAACACTGAAGCTTTCTTT
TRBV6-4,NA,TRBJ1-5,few,CASSDEAGNQPQHF,TGTGCCAGCAGTGACGAGGCAGGCAATCAGCCCCAGCATTTT
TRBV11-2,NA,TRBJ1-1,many,CASSLDWARAEAFF,TGTGCCAGCAGCTTAGATTGGGCTAGGGCTGAAGCTTTCTTT
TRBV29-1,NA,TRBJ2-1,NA,CSHNRESINEQFF,TGCAGCCACAACAGGGAGTCTATCAATGAGCAGTTCTTC
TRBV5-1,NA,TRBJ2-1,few,CASSLSGVSYNEQFF,TGCGCCAGCAGCTTATCAGGGGTTTCTTACAATGAGCAGTTCTTC
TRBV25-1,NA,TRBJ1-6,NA,CASSERNNSPLHF,TGTGCCAGCAGTGAACGAAATAATTCACCCCTCCACTTT
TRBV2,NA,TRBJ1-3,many,CASSERGIRTGNTIYF,TGTGCCAGCAGTGAAAGGGGGATCCGCACTGGAAACACCATATATTTT